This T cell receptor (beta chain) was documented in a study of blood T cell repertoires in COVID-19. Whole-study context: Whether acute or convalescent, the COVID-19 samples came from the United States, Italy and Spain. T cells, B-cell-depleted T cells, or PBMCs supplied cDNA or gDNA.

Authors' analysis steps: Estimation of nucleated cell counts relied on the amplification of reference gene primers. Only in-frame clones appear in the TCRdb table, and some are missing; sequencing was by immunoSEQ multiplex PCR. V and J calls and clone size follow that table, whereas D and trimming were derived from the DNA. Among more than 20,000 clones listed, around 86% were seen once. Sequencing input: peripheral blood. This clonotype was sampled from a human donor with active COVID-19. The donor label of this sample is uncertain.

The DNA of the CDR3 is TGTGCCAGCAGCCGTGGACAGGGGATCTACGAGCAGTACTTC. Translation gives CASSRGQGIYEQYF. The V call is TRBV9, the J call TRBJ2-7; 9 bases align to TRBD1. Germline V lookup: CDR1 SGDLS, CDR2 YYNGEE. J gave up 3 bases and V 4 bases, and 5 bases lay outside the gene matches. This CDR3 has 14 amino acids. The whole variable domain, remainder taken from reference TRBV9 and TRBJ2-7, is DSGVTQTPKHLITATGQRVTLRCSPRSGDLSVYWYQQSLDQGLQFLIQYYNGEERAKGNILERFSAQQFPDLHSELNLSSLELGDSALYFCASSRGQGIYEQYFGPGTRLTVT.